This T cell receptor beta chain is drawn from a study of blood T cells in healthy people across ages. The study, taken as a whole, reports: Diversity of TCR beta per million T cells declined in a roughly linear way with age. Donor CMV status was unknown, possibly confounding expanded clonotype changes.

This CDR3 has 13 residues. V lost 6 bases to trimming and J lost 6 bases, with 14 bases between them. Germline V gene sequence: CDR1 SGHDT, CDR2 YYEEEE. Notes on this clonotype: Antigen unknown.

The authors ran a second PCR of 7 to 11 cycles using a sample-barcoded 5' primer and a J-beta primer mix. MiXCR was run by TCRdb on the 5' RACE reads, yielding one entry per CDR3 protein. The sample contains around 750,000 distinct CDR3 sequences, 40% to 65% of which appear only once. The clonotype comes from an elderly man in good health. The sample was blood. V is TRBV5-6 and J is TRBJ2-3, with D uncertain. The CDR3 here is CASTPKGFDTQYF. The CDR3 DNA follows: TGTGCCAGCACCCCGAAGGGTTTCGATACGCAGTATTTT.